What follows is one T cell receptor (beta chain) and its context. The germline gives CDR1 LNHDA, CDR2 SQIVND (reference sequence). V was shortened by 2 bases and J by 4 bases, with 14 bases between the two germline ends. This CDR3 region has 15 residues. Generated by immunoSEQ multiplex PCR, the TCRdb table keeps only in-frame clones and is missing some. The sample carries 150,000 to 200,000 clones, around 82% recorded once. The data originate from a study of blood T cell repertoires in COVID-19. The rearrangement links TRBV19 to TRBJ1-2; the D is unclear. Input material: PBMCs or T cells enriched from blood (not recorded which). The TCR sequence derives from a woman aged 55-69 years with acute COVID-19. The CDR3 is CASSIIGDSGYGYTF. The CDR3 nucleotides read TGTGCCAGTAGTATAATCGGGGATTCGGGCTATGGCTACACCTTC.